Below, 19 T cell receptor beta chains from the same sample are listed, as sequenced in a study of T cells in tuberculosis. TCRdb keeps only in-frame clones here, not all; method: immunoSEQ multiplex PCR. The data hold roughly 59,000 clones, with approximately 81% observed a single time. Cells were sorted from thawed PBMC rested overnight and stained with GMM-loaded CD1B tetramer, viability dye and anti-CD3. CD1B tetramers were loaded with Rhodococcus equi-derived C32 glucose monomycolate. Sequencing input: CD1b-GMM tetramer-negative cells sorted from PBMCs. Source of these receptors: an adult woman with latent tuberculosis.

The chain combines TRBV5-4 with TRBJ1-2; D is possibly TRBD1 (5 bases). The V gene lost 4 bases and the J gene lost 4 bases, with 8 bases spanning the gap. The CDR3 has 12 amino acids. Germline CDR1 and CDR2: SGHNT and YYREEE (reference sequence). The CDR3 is CASSPGLYGYTF. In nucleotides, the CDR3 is TGTGCCAGCAGCCCGGGACTCTATGGCTACACCTTC.

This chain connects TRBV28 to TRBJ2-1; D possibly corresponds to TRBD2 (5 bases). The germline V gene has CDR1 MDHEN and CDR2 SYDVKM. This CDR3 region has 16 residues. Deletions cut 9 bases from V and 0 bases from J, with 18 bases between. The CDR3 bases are TGTGCCAGTTCTTCACCCTACGGGGTCTCCTACAATGAGCAGTTCTTC. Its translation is CASSSPYGVSYNEQFF.

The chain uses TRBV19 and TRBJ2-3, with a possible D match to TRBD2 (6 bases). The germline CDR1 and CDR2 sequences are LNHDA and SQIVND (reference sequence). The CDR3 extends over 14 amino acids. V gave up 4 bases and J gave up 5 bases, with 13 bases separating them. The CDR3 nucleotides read TGTGCCAGTAGTACCTCGGGACTGGGAGATACGCAGTATTTT. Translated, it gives CASSTSGLGDTQYF. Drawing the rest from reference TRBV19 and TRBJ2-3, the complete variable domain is DGGITQSPKYLFRKEGQNVTLSCEQNLNHDAMYWYRQDPGQGLRLIYYSQIVNDFQKGDIAEGYSVSREKKESFPLTVTSAQKNPTAFYLCASSTSGLGDTQYFGPGTRLTVL.

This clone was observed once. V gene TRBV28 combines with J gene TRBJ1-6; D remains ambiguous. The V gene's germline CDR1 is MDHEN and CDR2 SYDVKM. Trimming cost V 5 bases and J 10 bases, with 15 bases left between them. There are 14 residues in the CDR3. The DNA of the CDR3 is TGTGCCAGCAGTCCCCGGGAGGGTTGGTCACCCCTCCACTTT. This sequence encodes CASSPREGWSPLHF. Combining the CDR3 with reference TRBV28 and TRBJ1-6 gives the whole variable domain DVKVTQSSRYLVKRTGEKVFLECVQDMDHENMFWYRQDPGLGLRLIYFSYDVKMKEKGDIPEGYSVSREKKERFSLILESASTNQTSMYLCASSPREGWSPLHFGNGTRLTVT.

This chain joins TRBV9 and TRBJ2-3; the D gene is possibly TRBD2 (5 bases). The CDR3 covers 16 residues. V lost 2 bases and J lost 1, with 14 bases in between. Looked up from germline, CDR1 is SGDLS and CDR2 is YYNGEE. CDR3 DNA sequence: TGTGCCAGCAGCGTTGGGCGGGCAGGCGGCACAGATACGCAGTATTTT. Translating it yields CASSVGRAGGTDTQYF.

CDR3 nucleotide sequence: TGTGCCAGCTCACCTGGCGGGGGGGAAGAGACCCAGTACTTC. Translated, it gives CASSPGGGEETQYF. This sequence joins TRBV18 and TRBJ2-5, with 9 positions matching TRBD2. The J segment lost 3 bases and the V segment lost 3 bases, leaving 2 bases of the junction unmatched. Germline V gene lookup returns CDR1 KGHSH and CDR2 LQKENI. The CDR3 is made up of 14 amino acids.

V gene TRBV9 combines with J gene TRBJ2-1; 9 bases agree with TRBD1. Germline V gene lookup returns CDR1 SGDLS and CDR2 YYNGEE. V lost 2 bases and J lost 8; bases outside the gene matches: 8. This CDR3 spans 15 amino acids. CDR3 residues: CASSVGTGMGDEQFF. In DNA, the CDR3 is TGTGCCAGCAGCGTCGGGACAGGGATGGGTGATGAGCAGTTCTTC.

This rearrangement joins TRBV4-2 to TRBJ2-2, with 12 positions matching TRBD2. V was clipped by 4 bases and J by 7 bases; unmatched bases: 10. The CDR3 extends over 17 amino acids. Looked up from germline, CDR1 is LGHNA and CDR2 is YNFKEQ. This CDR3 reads CASSLRTSGDEDGELFF. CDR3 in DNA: TGTGCCAGCAGCCTTAGGACTAGCGGGGACGAGGACGGGGAGCTGTTTTTT.

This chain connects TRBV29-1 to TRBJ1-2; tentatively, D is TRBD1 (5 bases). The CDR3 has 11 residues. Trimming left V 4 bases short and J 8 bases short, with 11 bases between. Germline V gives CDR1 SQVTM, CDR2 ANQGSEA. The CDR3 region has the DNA TGCAGCGTTGGGGCCCAGGGAGGCTACACCTTC. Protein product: CSVGAQGGYTF.

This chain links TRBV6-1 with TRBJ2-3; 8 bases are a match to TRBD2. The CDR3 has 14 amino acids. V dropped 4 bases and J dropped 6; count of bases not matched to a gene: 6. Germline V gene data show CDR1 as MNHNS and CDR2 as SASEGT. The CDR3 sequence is CASSVAGGRDTQYF. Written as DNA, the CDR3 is TGTGCCAGCAGTGTGGCGGGGGGAAGGGATACGCAGTATTTT.

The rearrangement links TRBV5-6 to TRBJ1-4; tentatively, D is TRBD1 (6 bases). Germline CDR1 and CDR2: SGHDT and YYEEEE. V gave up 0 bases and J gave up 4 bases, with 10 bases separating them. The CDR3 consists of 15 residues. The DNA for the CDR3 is TGTGCCAGCAGCTTGGGGCAAGGGGGTAATGAAAAACTGTTTTTT. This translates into CASSLGQGGNEKLFF. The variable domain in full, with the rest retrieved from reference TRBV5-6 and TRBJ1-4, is DAGVTQSPTHLIKTRGQQVTLRCSPKSGHDTVSWYQQALGQGPQFIFQYYEEEERQRGNFPDRFSGHQFPNYSSELNVNALLLGDSALYLCASSLGQGGNEKLFFGSGTQLSVL.

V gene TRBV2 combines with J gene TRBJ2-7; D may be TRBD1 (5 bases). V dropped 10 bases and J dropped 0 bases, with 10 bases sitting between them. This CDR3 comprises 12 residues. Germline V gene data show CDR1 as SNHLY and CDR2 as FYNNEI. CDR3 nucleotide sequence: TGTGCCACGTTGGGGCCCTCCTACGAGCAGTACTTC. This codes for CATLGPSYEQYF.

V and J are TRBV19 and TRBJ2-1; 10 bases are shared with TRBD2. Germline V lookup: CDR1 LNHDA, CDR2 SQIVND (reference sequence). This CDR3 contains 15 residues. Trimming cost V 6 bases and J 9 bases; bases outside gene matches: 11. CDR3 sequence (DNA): TGTGCCAGTAGAGCGGGGCTAGCGGGAGTTGTTGAGCAGTTCTTC. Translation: CASRAGLAGVVEQFF.

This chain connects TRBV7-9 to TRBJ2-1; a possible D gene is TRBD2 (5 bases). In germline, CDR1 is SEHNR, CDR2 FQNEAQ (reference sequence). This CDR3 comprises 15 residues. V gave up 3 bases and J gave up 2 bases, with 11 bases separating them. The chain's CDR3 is CASSLSSVPYNEQFF. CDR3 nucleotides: TGTGCCAGCAGCTTGAGTAGCGTACCCTACAATGAGCAGTTCTTC.

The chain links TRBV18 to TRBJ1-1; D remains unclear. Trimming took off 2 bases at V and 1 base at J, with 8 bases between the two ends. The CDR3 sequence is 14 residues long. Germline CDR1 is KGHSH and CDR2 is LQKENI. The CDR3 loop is CASSPGQQNTEAFF. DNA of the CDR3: TGTGCCAGCTCACCAGGGCAGCAGAACACTGAAGCTTTCTTT.

This chain's CDR3 is CASSLAPSEKLFF. The CDR3 bases are TGTGCCAGCAGCTTGGCCCCTTCGGAAAAACTGTTTTTT. This chain joins TRBV5-4 and TRBJ1-4, with D uncertain. Germline CDR1 SGHNT, CDR2 YYREEE (reference sequence). V lost 0 bases and J 8 bases, leaving 8 bases between the germline ends. The CDR3 sequence is 13 residues long. Supplemented by reference TRBV5-4 and TRBJ1-4, the full variable domain reads ETGVTQSPTHLIKTRGQQVTLRCSSQSGHNTVSWYQQALGQGPQFIFQYYREEENGRGNFPPRFSGLQFPNYSSELNVNALELDDSALYLCASSLAPSEKLFFGSGTQLSVL.

The CDR3 nucleotides are TGTGCCAGTAGTATAGACCGAGCGGCCGACTACGAGCAGTACTTC. Translating it yields CASSIDRAADYEQYF. The chain is built from TRBV19 and TRBJ2-7, with D possibly matching TRBD2 (5 bases). V shed 0 bases and J shed 3 bases, with 12 bases lying between them. Per the germline V gene, CDR1 is LNHDA and CDR2 is SQIVND (reference sequence). The CDR3 totals 15 residues.

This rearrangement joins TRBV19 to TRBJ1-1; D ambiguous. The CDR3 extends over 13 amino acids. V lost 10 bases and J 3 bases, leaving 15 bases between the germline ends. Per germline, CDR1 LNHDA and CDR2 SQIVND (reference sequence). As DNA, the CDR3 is TGTGCCACCTCCCCCGTCCGGGACACTGAAGCTTTCTTT. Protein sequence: CATSPVRDTEAFF.

In DNA form, the CDR3 reads TGTGCCAGCATACGACAGGGCACAGATACGCAGTATTTT. Translation gives CASIRQGTDTQYF. The chain has TRBV5-6 and TRBJ2-3; possibly TRBD1 for D (6 bases). Trimming left V 6 bases short and J 1 base short, with 9 bases between. Germline CDR1 SGHDT, CDR2 YYEEEE. The length of the CDR3 is 13 residues.